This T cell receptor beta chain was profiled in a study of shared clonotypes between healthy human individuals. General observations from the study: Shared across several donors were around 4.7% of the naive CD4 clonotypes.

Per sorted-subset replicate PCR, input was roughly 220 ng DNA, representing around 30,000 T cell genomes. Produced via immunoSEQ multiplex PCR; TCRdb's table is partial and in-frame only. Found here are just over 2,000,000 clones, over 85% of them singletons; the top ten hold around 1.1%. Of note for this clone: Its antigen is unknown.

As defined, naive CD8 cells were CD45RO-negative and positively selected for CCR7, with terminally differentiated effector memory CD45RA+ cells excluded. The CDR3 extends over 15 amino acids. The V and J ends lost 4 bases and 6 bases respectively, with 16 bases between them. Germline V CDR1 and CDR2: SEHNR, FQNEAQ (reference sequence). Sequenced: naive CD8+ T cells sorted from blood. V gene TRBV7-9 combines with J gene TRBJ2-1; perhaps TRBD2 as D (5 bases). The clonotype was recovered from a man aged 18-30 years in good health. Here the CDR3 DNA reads TGTGCCAGCAGCTCAGCGGAGCGGCGGGTCAATGAGCAGTTCTTC. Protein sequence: CASSSAERRVNEQFF.